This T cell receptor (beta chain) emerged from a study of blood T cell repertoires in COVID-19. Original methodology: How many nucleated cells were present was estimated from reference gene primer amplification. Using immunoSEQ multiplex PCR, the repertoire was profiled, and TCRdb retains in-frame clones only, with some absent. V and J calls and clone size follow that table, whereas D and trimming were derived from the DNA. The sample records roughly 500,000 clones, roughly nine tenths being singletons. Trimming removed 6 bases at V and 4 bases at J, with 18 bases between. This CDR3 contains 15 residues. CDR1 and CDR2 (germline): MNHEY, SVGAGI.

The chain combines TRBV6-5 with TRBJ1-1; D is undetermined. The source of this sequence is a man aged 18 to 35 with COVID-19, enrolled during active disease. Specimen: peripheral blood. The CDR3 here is CASRGRIGLTTEAFF. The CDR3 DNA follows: TGTGCCAGCAGGGGGAGAATCGGCTTGACCACTGAAGCTTTCTTT.